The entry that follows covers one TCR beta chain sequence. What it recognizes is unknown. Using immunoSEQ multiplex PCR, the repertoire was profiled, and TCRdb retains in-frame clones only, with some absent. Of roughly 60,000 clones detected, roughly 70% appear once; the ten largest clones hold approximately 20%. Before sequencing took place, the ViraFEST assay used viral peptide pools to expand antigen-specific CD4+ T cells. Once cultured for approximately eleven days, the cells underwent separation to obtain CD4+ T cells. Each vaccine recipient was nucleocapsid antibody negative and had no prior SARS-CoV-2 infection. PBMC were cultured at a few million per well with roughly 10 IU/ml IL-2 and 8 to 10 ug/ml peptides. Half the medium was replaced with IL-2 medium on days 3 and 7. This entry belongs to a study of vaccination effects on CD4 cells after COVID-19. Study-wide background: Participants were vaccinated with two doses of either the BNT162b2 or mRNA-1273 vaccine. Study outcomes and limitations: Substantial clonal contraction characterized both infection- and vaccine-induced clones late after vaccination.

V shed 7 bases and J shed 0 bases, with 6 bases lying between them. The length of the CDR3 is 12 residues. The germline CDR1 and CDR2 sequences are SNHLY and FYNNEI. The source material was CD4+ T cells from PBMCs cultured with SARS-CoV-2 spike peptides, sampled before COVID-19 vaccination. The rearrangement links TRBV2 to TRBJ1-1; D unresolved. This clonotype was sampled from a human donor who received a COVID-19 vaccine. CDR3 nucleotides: TGTGCCAGCATGCCCCTGAACACTGAAGCTTTCTTT. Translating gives CASMPLNTEAFF.